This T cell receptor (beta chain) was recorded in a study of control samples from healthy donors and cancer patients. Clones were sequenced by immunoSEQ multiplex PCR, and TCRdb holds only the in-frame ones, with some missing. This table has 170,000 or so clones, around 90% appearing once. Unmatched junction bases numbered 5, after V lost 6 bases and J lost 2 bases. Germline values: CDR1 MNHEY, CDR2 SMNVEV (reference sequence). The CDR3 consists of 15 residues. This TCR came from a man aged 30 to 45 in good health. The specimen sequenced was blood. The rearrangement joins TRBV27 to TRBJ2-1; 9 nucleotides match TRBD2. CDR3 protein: CASSLSGGPYNEQFF. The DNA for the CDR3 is TGTGCCAGCAGCCTGAGCGGGGGGCCCTACAATGAGCAGTTCTTC.